The clone carrying this T cell receptor (beta chain) was counted between two and nine times. The antigen remains unidentified. This record comes from a study of blood T cells in healthy people across ages. Study-wide points: The study regarded diversity estimates from one million T cells as underestimates.

J lost 14 bases, V lost 0 bases, and 4 bases had no gene match. Germline V gene lookup returns CDR1 LGHNA and CDR2 YNFKEQ. The CDR3 contains 13 residues. A sample-barcoded 5' primer and a J-beta primer mix were used in a second PCR of roughly 6 to 11 cycles. Each cDNA molecule received a tag from a template-switch adaptor that had 12 random nucleotides. TCRdb fed the 5' RACE reads into MiXCR, producing one record per CDR3 protein. Here the sample spans approximately 1.5 million distinct CDR3 sequences, approximately 43% being singletons. The genes are TRBV4-2 and TRBJ2-1; 10 bases align to TRBD1. The sequence was obtained from a woman aged 18-29 years in good health. Sequences were obtained from blood. The CDR3 protein is CASSQDPGTGEFF. The DNA for the CDR3 is TGTGCCAGCAGCCAAGATCCCGGGACAGGGGAGTTCTTC.